The 26 T cell receptor beta chains below all came from one sample that was sequenced in a study of blood T cell repertoires in COVID-19. Clones were read by immunoSEQ multiplex PCR, and TCRdb kept only the in-frame ones, dropping some. Of around 130,000 clones listed, just under 85% are singletons. Sequenced: peripheral blood. Receptors were obtained from a human donor in a cohort sampled during active COVID-19.

Here the CDR3 reads CATSTDSRSEAFF. The CDR3 region has the DNA TGTGCCACCAGCACAGACTCCAGGTCTGAAGCTTTCTTT. The V call is TRBV15, the J call TRBJ1-1, with no clear D. The CDR3 has 13 amino acids. Trimming took 4 bases from V and 6 from J, leaving 12 bases between them. Germline values: CDR1 LNHNV, CDR2 YYDKDF (reference sequence).

The rearrangement joins TRBV12-3 or TRBV12-4 to TRBJ2-1; D is perhaps TRBD2 (5 bases). The CDR3 contains 13 residues. V lost 8 bases and J lost 4, with 12 bases in between. CDR3 coding DNA: TGTGCCAGCGAGGGTCCTGATTACAATGAGCAGTTCTTC. Translation gives CASEGPDYNEQFF.

V and J are TRBV28 and TRBJ2-7, with 9 positions matching TRBD1. The length of the CDR3 is 15 residues. CDR1 and CDR2 (germline): MDHEN, SYDVKM. V was clipped by 7 bases and J by 2 bases; unmatched bases: 9. The CDR3 protein is CASIPGTGTPYEQYF. CDR3 sequence (DNA): TGTGCCAGCATTCCCGGGACAGGGACCCCCTACGAGCAGTACTTC.

The sample holds one count of this clone. This rearrangement joins TRBV5-1 to TRBJ2-2; 8 bases line up with TRBD2. The CDR3 length is 15 residues. The germline V gene has CDR1 SGHRS and CDR2 YFSETQ. Germline trimming cut 0 bases from V and 9 bases from J; bases unmatched to any gene: 7. The CDR3 DNA is TGCGCCAGCAGCTTGGCATCGGGGGGGCCTCGGGAGCTGTTTTTT. It encodes CASSLASGGPRELFF.

The chain uses TRBV18 and TRBJ1-1, with D possibly matching TRBD1 (5 bases). Trimming pared 0 bases from V and 7 bases from J, leaving 9 bases between. Germline lookup yields CDR1 KGHSH and CDR2 LQKENI. The CDR3 has 13 amino acids. The CDR3 region is CASSPPGPSEAFF. The CDR3, as DNA: TGTGCCAGCTCACCACCGGGGCCTAGTGAAGCTTTCTTT.

The genes are TRBV5-4 and TRBJ2-5; no firm D call. Germline V gene lookup returns CDR1 SGHNT and CDR2 YYREEE (reference sequence). The V end lost 2 bases, the J end lost 5 bases, and 4 bases lay between the germline ends. This CDR3 is built from 11 residues. As DNA, the CDR3 is TGTGCCAGCAGCTTAAGCGAGACCCAGTACTTC. Protein: CASSLSETQYF.

This clone came up once. This rearrangement joins TRBV25-1 to TRBJ1-6; D not certain. Germline CDR1 MGHDK, CDR2 SYGVNS. This CDR3 contains 15 residues. The germline V and J ends were trimmed by 4 bases and 6 bases, with 13 bases remaining between them. This CDR3 is CASSAPGIANSPLHF. Written as DNA, the CDR3 is TGTGCCAGCAGTGCTCCGGGGATAGCTAATTCACCCCTCCACTTT.

CDR3 protein: CASSPRTSGGFQAGTQYF. In DNA, the CDR3 is TGTGCCAGCAGCCCCAGGACTAGCGGGGGGTTCCAGGCGGGAACCCAGTACTTC. The rearrangement joins TRBV4-2 to TRBJ2-5, with 14 bases lining up with TRBD2. Germline CDR1 is LGHNA and CDR2 is YNFKEQ. With V trimmed by 4 bases and J by 8 bases, 15 bases remained unmatched. This CDR3 region has 18 residues.

The rearrangement joins TRBV10-3 to TRBJ1-1; D possibly corresponds to TRBD1 (5 bases). Trimming left V 2 bases short and J 1 base short, with 8 bases between. Per the germline V gene, CDR1 is ENHRY and CDR2 is SYGVKD. The CDR3 has 14 residues. CDR3 in DNA: TGTGCCATCAGTGAGGGACAAAAGAACACTGAAGCTTTCTTT. It yields the protein CAISEGQKNTEAFF.

V is TRBV4-2 and J is TRBJ2-3; 13 bases are a match to TRBD2. Per germline, CDR1 LGHNA and CDR2 YNFKEQ. The V segment lost 5 bases and the J segment 3 bases; nucleotides outside the gene matches: 5. The CDR3 is made up of 16 amino acids. CDR3 in amino acids: CASSATSGGGTDTQYF. In nucleotides, the CDR3 is TGTGCCAGCAGCGCTACTAGCGGGGGGGGTACAGATACGCAGTATTTT.

In this sample, this clone turned up a few times. The chain is built from TRBV4-1 and TRBJ1-3; 7 bases line up with TRBD1. V dropped 4 bases and J dropped 1; count of bases not matched to a gene: 22. CDR3 size: 21 residues. Germline lookup yields CDR1 MGHRA and CDR2 YSYEKL. CDR3 sequence reads: CASSPRESSGGGILSGNTIYF. The CDR3 region has the DNA TGCGCCAGCAGCCCGAGAGAGTCGTCAGGGGGAGGTATATTATCTGGAAACACCATATATTTT.

The chain employs TRBV29-1 and TRBJ1-1; D not certain. The ends were cut back, 2 bases at V and 10 bases at J, with 8 bases in the middle. There are 10 residues in the CDR3. Germline V gives CDR1 SQVTM, CDR2 ANQGSEA. DNA of the CDR3: TGCAGCGTTGAACAAGGGAGAGCTTTCTTT. Protein sequence: CSVEQGRAFF.

The V and J genes are TRBV7-3 and TRBJ2-2, with 10 bases matching TRBD1. The CDR3 spans 14 residues. In germline, CDR1 is SGHTA, CDR2 FQGTGA. V shed 8 bases, J shed 6 bases, and the junction held 6 bases outside the gene matches. The CDR3 bases are TGTGCCAGCCGCGACGACAGGGGGCCCGGGGAGCTGTTTTTT. Residues: CASRDDRGPGELFF.

This chain links TRBV3-1 (or the pseudogene TRBV3-2) with TRBJ2-2, with D possibly matching TRBD1 (6 bases). The V end lost 4 bases, the J end lost 6 bases, and 15 bases lay between the germline ends. Germline values: CDR1 LGHDT, CDR2 YNNKEL (reference sequence). This CDR3 is 15 amino acids long. The CDR3 DNA sequence: TGTGCCAGCAGCCGAGCCCAGGGGCGAGCCGGGGAGCTGTTTTTT. Translation gives CASSRAQGRAGELFF.

V gene TRBV5-1 combines with J gene TRBJ1-3; 7 nucleotides line up with TRBD1. The V segment lost 4 bases and the J segment 4 bases; nucleotides outside the gene matches: 11. CDR1 SGHRS and CDR2 YFSETQ come from the germline V gene. CDR3 length: 16 amino acids. For the CDR3, the DNA is TGCGCCAGCAGCCGGGGCGCCGGGACAGAAGGAAACACCATATATTTT. Amino acid sequence: CASSRGAGTEGNTIYF.

V usage is TRBV3-1 (or the pseudogene TRBV3-2) and J usage is TRBJ1-2, with D hard to call. Germline V lookup: CDR1 LGHDT, CDR2 YNNKEL (reference sequence). This CDR3 is built from 14 residues. With 1 base removed from V and 4 bases from J, the gap between germline ends came to 10 bases. The CDR3 region is CASSQAPGSYGYTF. CDR3 bases: TGTGCCAGCAGCCAAGCCCCTGGGAGCTATGGCTACACCTTC.

The chain couples TRBV2 to TRBJ2-3, with TRBD1 identical over 7 bases. V trimming: 2 bases; J trimming: 5 bases; junction bases outside the gene matches: 4. Germline V gene lookup returns CDR1 SNHLY and CDR2 FYNNEI. CDR3 length equals 14 residues. CDR3 residues: CASSEWTGEDTQYF. For the CDR3, the DNA is TGTGCCAGCAGTGAATGGACAGGTGAAGATACGCAGTATTTT.

The chain has TRBV2 and TRBJ2-5, with TRBD2 matching over 9 bases. V was pared by 7 bases and J by 5 bases, with 5 bases of the junction left unmatched. The CDR3 is 13 residues long. CDR1 is SNHLY, CDR2 FYNNEI, per germline. DNA of the CDR3: TGTGCCAGCACGCGGGGGGGCTTGGAGACCCAGTACTTC. Translation gives CASTRGGLETQYF.

The chain is built from TRBV5-1 and TRBJ1-1; the D is unclear. The germline CDR1 and CDR2 sequences are SGHRS and YFSETQ. The CDR3 covers 13 residues. V gave up 2 bases and J gave up 1 base, with 6 bases separating them. CDR3 in DNA: TGCGCCAGCAGCTTAAACAGGAACACTGAAGCTTTCTTT. Protein product: CASSLNRNTEAFF.

The chain uses TRBV11-3 and TRBJ1-1; possibly TRBD1 for D (6 bases). Trimming pared 5 bases from V and 2 bases from J, leaving 15 bases between. Germline values: CDR1 SGHNT, CDR2 YENEEA. This CDR3 spans 15 amino acids. CDR3 sequence: CASSETGGRNTEAFF. The CDR3 bases are TGTGCCAGCAGCGAGACCGGGGGGCGAAACACTGAAGCTTTCTTT.

This sequence joins TRBV28 and TRBJ1-3; 8 bases agree with TRBD1. This CDR3 contains 17 residues. CDR1 and CDR2 (germline): MDHEN, SYDVKM. V was clipped by 6 bases and J by 4 bases; unmatched bases: 14. The CDR3, as DNA: TGTGCCAGCAGCATGACAGGGGAGGGGAGAGGCGGAAACACCATATATTTT. Protein product: CASSMTGEGRGGNTIYF.

The V call is TRBV2, the J call TRBJ2-7, with 8 bases fitting TRBD1. From germline, CDR1 is SNHLY and CDR2 FYNNEI. The ends lost 7 bases at V and 0 bases at J; junction bases unmatched: 5. This CDR3 comprises 14 residues. Here the CDR3 DNA reads TGTGCCAGCACTCCGGACAGGGACTCCTACGAGCAGTACTTC. The encoded protein is CASTPDRDSYEQYF.

This clone was picked up one time. The chain carries TRBV18 and TRBJ1-2, with 9 positions matching TRBD1. The CDR3 contains 15 residues. In germline, CDR1 is KGHSH, CDR2 LQKENI. V trimming: 4 bases; J trimming: 4 bases; junction bases outside the gene matches: 7. CDR3 in amino acids: CASSLRTGVGYGYTF. CDR3 DNA: TGTGCCAGCTCACTGCGGACAGGGGTGGGCTATGGCTACACCTTC.

The gene calls are TRBV6-5 and TRBJ1-1, with 10 bases lining up with TRBD1. The CDR3 sequence is 15 residues long. Unmatched junction bases numbered 9, after V lost 4 bases and J lost 7 bases. CDR1 and CDR2 from the germline V gene are MNHEY and SVGAGI. Here the CDR3 DNA reads TGTGCCAGCAGTTTAGGGACAGGGGCTGGAAATGAAGCTTTCTTT. Protein: CASSLGTGAGNEAFF.

The rearrangement uses TRBV28 and TRBJ1-6, with no clear D. Looked up from germline, CDR1 is MDHEN and CDR2 is SYDVKM. The V end was cut by 2 bases, the J end by 3 bases, with 11 bases between. CDR3 length: 16 amino acids. The CDR3 loop is CASSLGIGDYNSPLHF. CDR3 DNA sequence: TGTGCCAGCAGTTTAGGGATCGGGGACTATAATTCACCCCTCCACTTT.

The chain has TRBV4-1 and TRBJ2-3; TRBD1 matches at 9 bases. The CDR3 is made up of 15 amino acids. Germline lookup yields CDR1 MGHRA and CDR2 YSYEKL. V trimming: 4 bases; J trimming: 3 bases; junction bases outside the gene matches: 5. The CDR3 DNA reads TGCGCCAGCAGCCCATACGGGACAGGGACAGATACGCAGTATTTT. Encoded protein: CASSPYGTGTDTQYF.